Shown below are 10 T cell receptor beta chains from a single sample sequenced in a study of T cell responses to AZD1222 COVID-19 vaccine. The data were produced by immunoSEQ multiplex PCR, yet TCRdb's version contains in-frame clones alone and is incomplete. The sample holds 50,000 to 65,000 clones; around nine tenths are singletons and the top ten take 6.3%. The sequenced sample was peripheral blood, obtained 28 days after the second dose of the MenACWY control vaccine. Receptors originate from an adult who received the MenACWY meningococcal vaccine as a control.

The rearrangement joins TRBV27 to TRBJ1-6, with D possibly TRBD1 on 6 matching bases. This CDR3 region has 17 residues. Germline CDR1 and CDR2: MNHEY and SMNVEV (reference sequence). Trimming took 4 bases from V and 0 from J, leaving 13 bases between them. The CDR3 DNA is TGTGCCAGCAGTTCCACAGACAGGAGCTCCTATAATTCACCCCTCCACTTT. As protein: CASSSTDRSSYNSPLHF.

Here the CDR3 reads CASSAPGRGGANVLTF. In nucleotides, the CDR3 is TGTGCCAGCAGTGCGCCGGGGAGAGGTGGGGCCAACGTCCTGACTTTC. This chain links TRBV27 with TRBJ2-6; D possibly corresponds to TRBD2 (5 bases). CDR1 and CDR2 (germline): MNHEY, SMNVEV (reference sequence). Trimming cost V 5 bases and J 3 bases, with 14 bases left between them. This CDR3 spans 16 amino acids. Filled out from reference TRBV27 and TRBJ2-6, the complete variable domain reads EAQVTQNPRYLITVTGKKLTVTCSQNMNHEYMSWYRQDPGLGLRQIYYSMNVEVTDKGDVPEGYKVSRKEKRNFPLILESPSPNQTSLYFCASSAPGRGGANVLTFGAGSRLTVL.

The chain employs TRBV6-2 or TRBV6-3 and TRBJ2-7; D not resolved. The germline V and J ends were trimmed by 5 bases and 0 bases, with 11 bases remaining between them. Germline CDR1 MNHEY, CDR2 SVGEGT. This CDR3 region has 14 residues. The CDR3 sequence is CASSLQASSYEQYF. The CDR3 DNA reads as TGTGCCAGCAGTCTCCAGGCGAGCTCCTACGAGCAGTACTTC.

V is TRBV30 and J is TRBJ1-3; D gene ambiguous. Trimming stripped 3 bases from V and 15 bases from J, with 15 bases between. The CDR3 totals 11 residues. CDR1 GTSNPN and CDR2 SVGIG come from the germline V gene (reference sequence). CDR3 sequence reads: CAWRAGSAQYF. The CDR3 DNA reads as TGTGCCTGGAGAGCGGGGTCTGCACAATATTTT.

The chain recombines TRBV2 with TRBJ1-5, with 9 bases identical to TRBD1. With V trimmed by 6 bases and J by 5 bases, 5 bases remained unmatched. Germline loops: CDR1 SNHLY, CDR2 FYNNEI. The length of the CDR3 is 14 residues. The CDR3 sequence is CASRQTGGYQPQHF. The CDR3 DNA is TGTGCCAGCAGGCAGACAGGGGGGTATCAGCCCCAGCATTTT.

The V call is TRBV2, the J call TRBJ2-7; 7 bases agree with TRBD1. Losses at the gene ends were 6 bases for V and 4 bases for J; bases not matched to a gene: 6. The CDR3 contains 13 residues. Germline V gene sequence: CDR1 SNHLY, CDR2 FYNNEI. The CDR3 DNA follows: TGTGCCAGCAGCCGGACAGGAGGATACGAGCAGTACTTC. Its protein is CASSRTGGYEQYF.

The gene calls are TRBV5-4 and TRBJ2-3; a weak D match, TRBD2 (5 bases). Germline assignment: CDR1 SGHNT and CDR2 YYREEE (reference sequence). This CDR3 region has 14 residues. V shed 4 bases and J shed 6 bases, with 15 bases lying between them. The CDR3 DNA sequence: TGTGCCAGCAGCCAGGACTCCTCCGCGGATACGCAGTATTTT. This codes for CASSQDSSADTQYF.

The chain is built from TRBV27 and TRBJ1-5; D is possibly TRBD1 (5 bases). V was pared by 0 bases and J by 4 bases, with 10 bases between. Germline V gives CDR1 MNHEY, CDR2 SMNVEV (reference sequence). This CDR3 has 15 residues. CDR3 amino acids: CASSLSGAWNQPQHF. The CDR3 DNA reads as TGTGCCAGCAGTTTATCAGGGGCATGGAATCAGCCCCAGCATTTT.

The chain uses TRBV4-1 and TRBJ1-6; TRBD1 matches at 7 bases. Germline V gene sequence: CDR1 MGHRA, CDR2 YSYEKL. Trimming took 1 base from V and 9 from J; bases not matched to a gene: 3. This CDR3 has 14 residues. CDR3 region: CASSQGQGGSPLHF. The CDR3 region has the DNA TGCGCCAGCAGCCAAGGACAGGGAGGTTCACCCCTCCACTTT.

The rearrangement links TRBV6-5 to TRBJ1-3; D remains ambiguous. Looked up from germline, CDR1 is MNHEY and CDR2 is SVGAGI. The CDR3 is 15 amino acids. The V gene lost 0 bases and the J gene lost 3 bases, with 9 bases spanning the gap. The CDR3 loop is CASSYSFGNGNTIYF. The CDR3 DNA reads TGTGCCAGCAGTTACTCGTTTGGAAATGGAAACACCATATATTTT.